This T cell receptor (beta chain) appears in the sequencing data of a study of blood T cell repertoires in COVID-19. Study background: From T cells, B-cell-depleted T cells, or PBMCs came the material, which was cDNA or gDNA.

This CDR3 is built from 14 residues. With 10 bases clipped from V and 4 bases from J, the junction kept 13 bases outside the gene matches. Germline values: CDR1 MNHEY, CDR2 SMNVEV (reference sequence). Per the original data handling: Counts of nucleated cells, estimated from reference gene primer amplification, were obtained. Some clones are missing from TCRdb's copy, which holds only in-frame ones; the method was immunoSEQ multiplex PCR. That table is the source of V, J and clone size, and D and trimming were worked out from the DNA. The sample records a few hundred thousand clones, roughly 90% being singletons.

The chain employs TRBV27 and TRBJ2-7; TRBD2 aligns across 7 bases. This clonotype was obtained from a woman aged 25 to 39 with COVID-19, enrolled during active disease. Material for sequencing was peripheral blood. CDR3 in amino acids: CATREAGLLYEQYV. CDR3 in DNA: TGTGCCACCCGGGAGGCGGGGTTACTATACGAGCAGTACGTC.